One sample yielded the 9 T cell receptor beta chains listed below, sequenced in a study of blood T cell repertoires in COVID-19 (dated by TCRdb to 2018 to 2021). The library came from the immunoSEQ multiplex PCR assay. TCRdb obtained this table from immuneACCESS and retained in-frame rearrangements with V and J assigned. These tables miss some clones; where compared with another copy, unresolved V genes account for less than half of the shortfall, and the remainder is unexplained. This sample has some 40,000 clones in its table, and around nine tenths of those were observed once. The biggest ten clones account for over 0.3% of the sample. The sequenced sample was peripheral blood. These receptor sequences come from a man aged 45-65 years with COVID-19, enrolled during active disease.

This chain uses TRBV20-1 with TRBJ1-1, with D tentatively TRBD1 (6 bases). Germline V gives CDR1 DFQATT, CDR2 SNEGSKA (reference sequence). This CDR3 spans 13 amino acids. V dropped 3 bases and J dropped 7 bases, with 15 bases sitting between them. CDR3 residues: CSASSQGIREAFF. The CDR3 nucleotides are TGCAGTGCTAGTTCCCAGGGGATTCGTGAAGCTTTCTTT.

The chain joins TRBV19 to TRBJ2-2, with 10 bases aligning to TRBD1. The CDR3 extends over 17 amino acids. Germline CDR1 and CDR2: LNHDA and SQIVND (reference sequence). After removal of 7 bases from V and 4 bases from J, the junction contained 12 bases not matched to a gene. CDR3 residues: CASTNNRDRGVTGELFF. CDR3 nucleotides: TGTGCCAGTACGAATAACCGGGACAGGGGTGTCACCGGGGAGCTGTTTTTT. Based on the CDR3 plus reference TRBV19 and TRBJ2-2, the full variable domain is DGGITQSPKYLFRKEGQNVTLSCEQNLNHDAMYWYRQDPGQGLRLIYYSQIVNDFQKGDIAEGYSVSREKKESFPLTVTSAQKNPTAFYLCASTNNRDRGVTGELFFGEGSRLTVL.

The CDR3 sequence: CASSPELGSRDRVTF. The CDR3 coding sequence is TGTGCCAGCTCACCTGAACTCGGAAGCAGGGACAGGGTCACCTTC. J is TRBJ1-2 and V is TRBV18; 9 nucleotides line up with TRBD1. Per the germline V gene, CDR1 is KGHSH and CDR2 is LQKENI. The CDR3 is 15 residues long. The junction had 15 bases not matched to a gene; V was cut back by 3 bases and J by 13 bases.

This clone was seen only once. CDR3 residues: CASRWGREQYF. The CDR3 DNA follows: TGTGCCAGTAGGTGGGGCCGGGAGCAGTACTTC. The V and J genes are TRBV19 and TRBJ2-7, with D tentatively TRBD1 (5 bases). Trimming shortened V by 6 bases and J by 7 bases, and 10 bases separated the two germline ends. Germline V gives CDR1 LNHDA, CDR2 SQIVND (reference sequence). There are 11 residues in the CDR3.

This chain uses TRBV7-7 with TRBJ1-4; a weak D match, TRBD1 (5 bases). V was shortened by 5 bases and J by 6 bases, with 13 bases between the two germline ends. The CDR3 totals 14 residues. Per germline, CDR1 SSHAT and CDR2 FNYEAQ (reference sequence). The DNA for the CDR3 is TGTGCCAGCAGCAAGACAGTAGGTCATGAAAAACTGTTTTTT. As protein: CASSKTVGHEKLFF.

The chain has TRBV4-2 and TRBJ2-2; D is ambiguous. Trimming took off 1 base at V and 3 bases at J, with 9 bases between the two ends. Per the germline V gene, CDR1 is LGHNA and CDR2 is YNFKEQ. CDR3 length: 15 amino acids. Here the CDR3 DNA reads TGTGCCAGCAGCCAAGTGTGGGCAGACACCGGGGAGCTGTTTTTT. Translation: CASSQVWADTGELFF.

The chain carries TRBV18 and TRBJ1-6; 9 bases agree with TRBD1. CDR3 size: 15 residues. In germline, CDR1 is KGHSH, CDR2 LQKENI. V gave up 4 bases and J gave up 8 bases; unmatched junction bases: 6. DNA for the CDR3: TGTGCCAGCTCACTACCGGGACAGGGAGATTCACCCCTCCACTTT. Its protein is CASSLPGQGDSPLHF. Combining the CDR3 with reference TRBV18 and TRBJ1-6 gives the whole variable domain NAGVMQNPRHLVRRRGQEARLRCSPMKGHSHVYWYRQLPEEGLKFMVYLQKENIIDESGMPKERFSAEFPKEGPSILRIQQVVRGDSAAYFCASSLPGQGDSPLHFGNGTRLTVT.

The rearrangement joins TRBV19 to TRBJ1-1; TRBD1 is a possible D gene (6 bases). Germline-derived CDR1 and CDR2 are LNHDA and SQIVND (reference sequence). CDR3 size: 14 residues. V lost 6 bases, J lost 2 bases, and 13 bases lay in between. The CDR3 region is CASRPGHLNTEAFF. The DNA of the CDR3 is TGTGCCAGTAGACCGGGACACCTAAACACTGAAGCTTTCTTT.

This chain uses TRBV21-1 with TRBJ2-5; the table assigns TRBD1, which was not confirmed against the DNA. TRBV21-1 is noted as a pseudogene. This CDR3 spans 15 amino acids. This CDR3 reads CASSKREPGQETQYF. Written as DNA, the CDR3 is TGTGCCAGCAGCAAACGGGAACCAGGACAGGAGACCCAGTACTTC.